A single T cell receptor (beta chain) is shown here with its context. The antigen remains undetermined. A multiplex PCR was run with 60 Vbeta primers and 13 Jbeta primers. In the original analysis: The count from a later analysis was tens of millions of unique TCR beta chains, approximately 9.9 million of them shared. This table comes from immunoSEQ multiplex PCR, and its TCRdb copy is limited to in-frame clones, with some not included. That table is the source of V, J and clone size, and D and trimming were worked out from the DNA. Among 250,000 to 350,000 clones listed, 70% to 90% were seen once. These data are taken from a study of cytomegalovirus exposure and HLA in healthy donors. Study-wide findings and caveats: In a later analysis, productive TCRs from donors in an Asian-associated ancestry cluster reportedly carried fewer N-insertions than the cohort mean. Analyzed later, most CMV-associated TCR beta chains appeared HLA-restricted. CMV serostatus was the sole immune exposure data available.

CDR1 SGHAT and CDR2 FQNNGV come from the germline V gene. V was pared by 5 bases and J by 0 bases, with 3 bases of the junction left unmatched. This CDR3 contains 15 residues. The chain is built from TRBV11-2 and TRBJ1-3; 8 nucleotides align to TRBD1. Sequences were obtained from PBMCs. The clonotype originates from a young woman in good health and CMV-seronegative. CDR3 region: CASSDRGYSGNTIYF. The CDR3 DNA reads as TGTGCCAGCAGCGACAGGGGCTACTCTGGAAACACCATATATTTT.